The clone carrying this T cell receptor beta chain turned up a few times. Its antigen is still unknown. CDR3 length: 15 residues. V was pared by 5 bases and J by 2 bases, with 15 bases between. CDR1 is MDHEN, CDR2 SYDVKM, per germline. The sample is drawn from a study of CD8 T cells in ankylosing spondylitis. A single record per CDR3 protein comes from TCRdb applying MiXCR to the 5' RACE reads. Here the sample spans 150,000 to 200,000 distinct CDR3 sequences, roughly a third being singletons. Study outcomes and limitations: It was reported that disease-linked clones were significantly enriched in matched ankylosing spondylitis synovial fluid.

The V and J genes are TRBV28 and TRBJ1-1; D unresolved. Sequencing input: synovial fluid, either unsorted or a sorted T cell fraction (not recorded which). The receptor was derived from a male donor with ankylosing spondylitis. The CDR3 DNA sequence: TGTGCCAGCAGTGCCCCTGGACGGATCAACACTGAAGCTTTCTTT. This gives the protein CASSAPGRINTEAFF. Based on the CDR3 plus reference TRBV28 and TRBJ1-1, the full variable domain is DVKVTQSSRYLVKRTGEKVFLECVQDMDHENMFWYRQDPGLGLRLIYFSYDVKMKEKGDIPEGYSVSREKKERFSLILESASTNQTSMYLCASSAPGRINTEAFFGQGTRLTVV.